The 30 T cell receptor beta chains in this list originate from one sample, sequenced in a study of human T cells and chemical hapten exposure. Time point described: patch test 1, 2 weeks after DPC sensitization. Treatment indicated: therapeutic diphenylcyclopropenone sensitization with weekly scalp DPC. TCRdb re-called the RACE reads with MiXCR, one entry per CDR3 protein. The table shows 70,000 to 80,000 distinct CDR3 sequences, with 30% to 35% occurring only once. The sample in question was whole blood, obtained in connection with sensitization to the hapten diphenylcyclopropenone (DPC). These receptors were taken from a man aged 35 to 55 with alopecia areata. Some clones in this sample may be carry-over from other donors' samples.

The rearrangement joins TRBV3-1 to TRBJ1-1; a possible D gene is TRBD1 (5 bases). Germline values: CDR1 LGHDT, CDR2 YNNKEL (reference sequence). Trimming stripped 3 bases from V and 0 bases from J, with 8 bases between. The CDR3 runs 14 residues. CDR3 residues: CASSQTAMNTEAFF. The DNA of the CDR3 is TGTGCCAGCAGCCAGACAGCCATGAACACTGAAGCTTTCTTT.

This clonotype has just a few counts. The chain is built from TRBV20-1 and TRBJ2-1; possible D gene TRBD2, 6 bases. The CDR3 spans 14 residues. V was clipped by 3 bases and J by 4 bases, with 13 bases between them. From germline, CDR1 is DFQATT and CDR2 SNEGSKA (reference sequence). CDR3 sequence (DNA): TGCAGTGCTAGGGAGGGCGACCCTTACAATGAGCAGTTCTTC. It codes for CSAREGDPYNEQFF.

This sequence joins TRBV7-2 and TRBJ1-2, with 7 positions matching TRBD1. CDR3 size: 13 residues. Losses at the gene ends were 6 bases for V and 2 bases for J; bases not matched to a gene: 3. Looked up from germline, CDR1 is SGHTA and CDR2 is FQGNSA. Here the CDR3 DNA reads TGTGCCAGCAGTACAGGGGCGAACTATGGCTACACCTTC. This codes for CASSTGANYGYTF.

The DNA of the CDR3 is TGTGCCAGCAGGGGATTCGGGGACACCTGGACAGATACGCAGTATTTT. The encoded protein is CASRGFGDTWTDTQYF. The J gene is TRBJ2-3, the V gene TRBV27; D possibly corresponds to TRBD1 (6 bases). The CDR3 sequence is 16 residues long. Trimming cost V 6 bases and J 3 bases, with 19 bases left between them. Germline V gives CDR1 MNHEY, CDR2 SMNVEV (reference sequence).

V gene TRBV7-2 combines with J gene TRBJ1-5; D not certain. Germline CDR1 reads SGHTA; CDR2 reads FQGNSA. This CDR3 is 14 amino acids long. V gave up 1 base and J gave up 6 bases, with 10 bases separating them. In DNA, the CDR3 is TGTGCCAGCAGCTTAGTCTTAGGTAGTCAGCCCCAGCATTTT. Its protein product is CASSLVLGSQPQHF.

This sequence joins TRBV6-5 and TRBJ2-3, with 14 positions matching TRBD2. The CDR3 contains 20 residues. Germline CDR1 and CDR2: MNHEY and SVGAGI. V lost 6 bases to trimming and J lost 1 base; unmatched junction nucleotides: 15. CDR3 amino acids: CASSSRTSGRLTHGTDTQYF. CDR3 nucleotides: TGTGCCAGCAGCTCCAGGACTAGCGGGAGGCTCACCCACGGCACAGATACGCAGTATTTT.

This clonotype was observed a handful of times. The chain joins TRBV5-5 to TRBJ1-5; D possibly corresponds to TRBD1 (5 bases). Trimming cost V 1 base and J 8 bases, with 16 bases left between them. There are 15 residues in the CDR3. The germline V gene encodes CDR1 SGHKS and CDR2 YYEKEE (reference sequence). CDR3 amino acids: CASSLSGQLREPQHF. DNA of the CDR3: TGTGCCAGCAGCTTGTCGGGGCAGCTCAGGGAGCCCCAGCATTTT.

This clonotype was found a few times. For the CDR3, the DNA is TGTGCCATCAGCCTGGACAGCTACGAGCAGTACTTC. Its protein product is CAISLDSYEQYF. This sequence joins TRBV10-3 and TRBJ2-7; D possibly corresponds to TRBD1 (6 bases). V was pared by 6 bases and J by 3 bases, with 9 bases between. The CDR3 is 12 residues long. Germline-derived CDR1 and CDR2 are ENHRY and SYGVKD.

V is TRBV20-1 and J is TRBJ2-1; TRBD1 agrees at 9 bases. This CDR3 contains 14 residues. Looked up from germline, CDR1 is DFQATT and CDR2 is SNEGSKA (reference sequence). J lost 6 bases, V lost 3 bases, and 6 bases had no gene match. The CDR3 here is CSASYRDRVNEQFF. The CDR3 nucleotides are TGCAGTGCTAGCTACCGGGACAGGGTCAATGAGCAGTTCTTC.

This clonotype has more than one count but fewer than ten. The chain couples TRBV7-6 to TRBJ2-1; D unresolved. With 1 base removed from V and 10 bases from J, the gap between germline ends came to 5 bases. The CDR3 runs 11 residues. The germline gives CDR1 SGHVS, CDR2 FNYEAQ. The CDR3 spells CASSLEWEQFF. CDR3 coding DNA: TGTGCCAGCAGCTTAGAATGGGAGCAGTTCTTC.

The V and J genes are TRBV6-5 and TRBJ1-1; D is unresolved. Trimming shortened V by 8 bases and J by 1 base, and 5 bases separated the two germline ends. The CDR3 runs to 11 residues. Looked up from germline, CDR1 is MNHEY and CDR2 is SVGAGI. CDR3 in DNA: TGTGCCAGCTTCCGGAACACTGAAGCTTTCTTT. This encodes CASFRNTEAFF.

The V and J genes are TRBV7-2 and TRBJ2-6, with 8 positions matching TRBD2. The CDR3 is made up of 15 amino acids. V lost 5 bases, J lost 1 base, and 1 base stayed unmatched. Germline V gene data show CDR1 as SGHTA and CDR2 as FQGNSA. In DNA form, the CDR3 reads TGTGCCAGCAGCCGGGGGGGGTCTGGGGCCAACGTCCTGACTTTC. It specifies CASSRGGSGANVLTF. Full variable domain (rest looked up from reference TRBV7-2 and TRBJ2-6): GAGVSQSPSNKVTEKGKDVELRCDPISGHTALYWYRQSLGQGLEFLIYFQGNSAPDKSGLPSDRFSAERTGGSVSTLTIQRTQQEDSAVYLCASSRGGSGANVLTFGAGSRLTVL.

The chain links TRBV5-1 to TRBJ1-2; D uncertain. Trimming left V 5 bases short and J 5 bases short, with 19 bases between. The CDR3 length is 15 residues. CDR1 is SGHRS, CDR2 YFSETQ, per germline. The DNA for the CDR3 is TGCGCCAGCAGAAGCGGCGCAGCCCTCTCTTATGGCTACACCTTC. This encodes CASRSGAALSYGYTF.

This chain connects TRBV28 to TRBJ2-5, with 12 positions matching TRBD2. Germline V gene sequence: CDR1 MDHEN, CDR2 SYDVKM. Trimming at V came to 7 bases and at J to 9 bases, leaving 12 bases not matched to a gene. The CDR3 loop spans 15 amino acids. CDR3 region: CASKPGLAGSRSQYF. Written as DNA, the CDR3 is TGTGCCAGCAAGCCGGGACTAGCGGGTAGCAGGTCCCAGTACTTC.

The J gene is TRBJ1-6, the V gene TRBV20-1; 7 nucleotides agree with TRBD1. Per the germline V gene, CDR1 is DFQATT and CDR2 is SNEGSKA (reference sequence). V shed 1 base and J 7 bases; nucleotides not matched to a gene: 7. This CDR3 is built from 15 residues. The CDR3 bases are TGCAGTGCTAGAGGGGACAGATCGGGAAATTCACCCCTCCACTTT. Translation gives CSARGDRSGNSPLHF.

The chain joins TRBV7-9 to TRBJ2-3, with D maybe TRBD2 (5 bases). CDR3 length: 17 residues. The V gene lost 5 bases and the J gene lost 0 bases, with 18 bases spanning the gap. Germline CDR1 SEHNR, CDR2 FQNEAQ (reference sequence). The CDR3 loop reads CASSRRSGYHSTDTQYF. The CDR3 nucleotides read TGTGCCAGCAGCCGTCGATCGGGGTACCATAGCACAGATACGCAGTATTTT.

This clonotype showed up many times. The chain couples TRBV20-1 to TRBJ2-1, with TRBD2 matching over 14 bases. Looked up from germline, CDR1 is DFQATT and CDR2 is SNEGSKA (reference sequence). The CDR3 consists of 16 residues. Germline trimming cut 0 bases from V and 12 bases from J; bases unmatched to any gene: 10. CDR3 sequence: CSARDLGGLAGVGQFF. The CDR3, as DNA: TGCAGTGCTAGAGATCTTGGGGGACTAGCGGGAGTCGGGCAGTTCTTC.

The sample holds a few counts of this clonotype. The rearrangement links TRBV29-1 to TRBJ2-6; maybe TRBD1 (6 bases). This CDR3 is built from 13 residues. V dropped 6 bases and J dropped 3 bases, with 9 bases sitting between them. Germline values: CDR1 SQVTM, CDR2 ANQGSEA. CDR3 in DNA: TGCAGCGTGGGGGCTGGTGGGGCCAACGTCCTGACTTTC. Protein sequence: CSVGAGGANVLTF.

This chain links TRBV9 with TRBJ2-2; D remains ambiguous. The CDR3 spans 16 residues. Trimming left V 0 bases short and J 3 bases short, with 12 bases between. Germline lookup yields CDR1 SGDLS and CDR2 YYNGEE. CDR3: CASSVAPSADTGELFF. CDR3 nucleotide sequence: TGTGCCAGCAGCGTAGCTCCCAGCGCCGACACCGGGGAGCTGTTTTTT.

The J gene is TRBJ2-1, the V gene TRBV12-3 or TRBV12-4; 7 positions match TRBD1. CDR3 length: 12 residues. V lost 3 bases to trimming and J lost 9 bases; unmatched junction nucleotides: 2. The CDR3 nucleotides are TGTGCCAGCAGTTTGAGGGGGCTTGAGCAGTTCTTC. Encoded protein: CASSLRGLEQFF.

This clonotype was seen a few times. This sequence joins TRBV12-3 or TRBV12-4 and TRBJ1-2; a weak D match, TRBD1 (5 bases). Between the trimmed V and J ends, which lost 7 bases and 1 base, there was a span of 10 bases. The CDR3 consists of 13 residues. CDR3 DNA: TGTGCCAGCACTACCAGGGATAACTATGGCTACACCTTC. Translating it yields CASTTRDNYGYTF.

The CDR3 sequence: CASSLQSNQPQHF. CDR3 sequence (DNA): TGTGCCAGCAGCTTACAGAGCAATCAGCCCCAGCATTTT. The chain joins TRBV7-2 to TRBJ1-5; D unclear. Trimming removed 2 bases at V and 1 base at J, with 3 bases between. The CDR3 is 13 amino acids. Germline V gene sequence: CDR1 SGHTA, CDR2 FQGNSA. Full variable domain (remainder filled in from reference TRBV7-2 and TRBJ1-5): GAGVSQSPSNKVTEKGKDVELRCDPISGHTALYWYRQSLGQGLEFLIYFQGNSAPDKSGLPSDRFSAERTGGSVSTLTIQRTQQEDSAVYLCASSLQSNQPQHFGDGTRLSIL.

This clonotype appeared a single time. Here the CDR3 reads CASRLGGPGGEQYF. The CDR3, as DNA: TGTGCCAGCAGACTCGGGGGCCCGGGGGGAGAGCAGTACTTC. The genes are TRBV28 and TRBJ2-7, with D possibly being TRBD2 (7 bases). In germline, CDR1 is MDHEN, CDR2 SYDVKM. The CDR3 sequence is 14 residues long. Trimming pared 6 bases from V and 7 bases from J, leaving 19 bases between.

V gene TRBV10-2 combines with J gene TRBJ2-3; TRBD2 matches 14 bases. J lost 3 bases, V lost 2 bases, and 4 bases had no gene match. This CDR3 comprises 17 residues. The germline gives CDR1 WSHSY, CDR2 SAAADI. The CDR3, as DNA: TGCGCCAGCAGTGAGACGGGACTAGCGGGGGATACAGATACGCAGTATTTT. The encoded protein is CASSETGLAGDTDTQYF.

The gene calls are TRBV20-1 and TRBJ1-5; 9 bases match TRBD1. J was trimmed by 5 bases and V by 6 bases; bases with no gene match: 8. The germline CDR1 and CDR2 sequences are DFQATT and SNEGSKA (reference sequence). This CDR3 is 14 amino acids long. CDR3 bases: TGCAGTGCCCAGACCGGGACAGGGCATCAGCCCCAGCATTTT. Translation: CSAQTGTGHQPQHF.

Many counts were recorded for this clonotype. This rearrangement joins TRBV7-2 to TRBJ1-1; 7 bases align to TRBD1. The CDR3 spans 13 residues. Germline CDR1 SGHTA, CDR2 FQGNSA. Trimming removed 2 bases from V and 7 bases from J; junction bases left unmatched: 4. This CDR3 is CASSLQGEIEAFF. CDR3 nucleotide sequence: TGTGCCAGCAGCTTACAGGGGGAGATTGAAGCTTTCTTT.

This clonotype was seen more than once but under ten times. The chain carries TRBV10-3 and TRBJ2-2, with TRBD1 identical over 7 bases. With V trimmed by 5 bases and J by 0 bases, 3 bases remained unmatched. Per germline, CDR1 ENHRY and CDR2 SYGVKD. The CDR3 is made up of 15 amino acids. The CDR3, as DNA: TGTGCCATCAGTCAAGGGGGCGCGAACACCGGGGAGCTGTTTTTT. This sequence encodes CAISQGGANTGELFF.

This clonotype came up once. A read error is likely, as this CDR3 ends without the conserved phenylalanine or tryptophan. The rearrangement joins TRBV7-9 to TRBJ1-1; 7 bases are a match to TRBD1. Per germline, CDR1 SEHNR and CDR2 FQNEAQ (reference sequence). The CDR3 contains 16 residues. J was trimmed by 1 base and V by 3 bases; bases with no gene match: 8. The CDR3 region has the DNA TGTGCCAGCAGCTTGGGACAGTTGGGAAAGAACACTGAAGCTTTCTCT. Its translation: CASSLGQLGKNTEAFS.

The chain employs TRBV12-3 or TRBV12-4 and TRBJ2-7, with TRBD2 identical over 11 bases. J was trimmed by 2 bases and V by 6 bases; bases with no gene match: 6. CDR3 length equals 15 residues. This CDR3 is CASSTPGLAAYEQYF. CDR3 bases: TGTGCCAGCAGCACCCCGGGACTAGCGGCCTACGAGCAGTACTTC.

The chain has TRBV29-1 and TRBJ1-1; possible D gene TRBD1, 5 bases. The V and J ends lost 7 bases and 3 bases respectively, with 6 bases between them. The CDR3 is 10 amino acids. Germline V gene data show CDR1 as SQVTM and CDR2 as ANQGSEA. The CDR3 DNA reads TGCAGCGGAGGGGACACTGAAGCTTTCTTT. This gives the protein CSGGDTEAFF. Together with reference TRBV29-1 and TRBJ1-1, the CDR3 gives the full variable domain: SAVISQKPSRDICQRGTSLTIQCQVDSQVTMMFWYRQQPGQSLTLIATANQGSEATYESGFVIDKFPISRPNLTFSTLTVSNMSPEDSSIYLCSGGDTEAFFGQGTRLTVV.